The clone carrying this T cell receptor beta chain has just a few counts. Its matching antigen is unknown. From RNA transcripts, TCR beta CDR3 regions were amplified. A first-round RT-PCR of the TCR CDR3 used the HTBI primer set. TCRdb re-called the multiplex PCR reads with MiXCR, one entry per CDR3 protein. The sample consists of 550,000 to 600,000 distinct CDR3 sequences, approximately 16% of them appearing once. The germline gives CDR1 MNHEY, CDR2 SMNVEV (reference sequence). V shed 1 base and J 4 bases; nucleotides not matched to a gene: 10. The CDR3 is made up of 17 amino acids. These data originate in a study of T cells in Graves' hyperthyroidism and ophthalmopathy. It was considered stable Graves' hyperthyroidism when ophthalmopathy did not progress within 18 months. Diagnosis rested on symptoms, serum thyroxine and TRAb, thyroid ultrasound, and orbital computed tomography. General study results and limits: Patients with ophthalmopathy were separated from those with stable hyperthyroidism by a 13 V-J model. Blood also showed most of the thyroid clonotypes that were expanded above 0.001.

Sequencing was done on a sample of blood. This receptor was identified in a woman aged 18-35 years with Graves' hyperthyroidism. This chain connects TRBV27 to TRBJ1-2, with 9 bases matching TRBD1. As DNA, the CDR3 is TGTGCCAGCAGTTTATTTTCTGGGGACAGGGATACCTATGGCTACACCTTC. Translating it yields CASSLFSGDRDTYGYTF.